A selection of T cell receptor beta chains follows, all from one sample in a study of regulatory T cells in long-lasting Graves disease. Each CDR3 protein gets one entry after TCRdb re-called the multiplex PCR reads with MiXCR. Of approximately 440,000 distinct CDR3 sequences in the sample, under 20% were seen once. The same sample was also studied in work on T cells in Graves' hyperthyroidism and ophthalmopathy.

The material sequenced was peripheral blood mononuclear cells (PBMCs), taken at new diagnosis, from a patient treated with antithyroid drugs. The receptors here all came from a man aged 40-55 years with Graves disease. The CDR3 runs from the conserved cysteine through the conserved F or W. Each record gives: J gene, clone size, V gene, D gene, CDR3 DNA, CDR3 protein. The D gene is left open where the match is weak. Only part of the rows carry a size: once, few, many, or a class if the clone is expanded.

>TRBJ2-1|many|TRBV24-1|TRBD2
TGTGCCACCAGTGACCCTAGCGGGAGGGTATACAATGAGCAGTTCTTC
CATSDPSGRVYNEQFF
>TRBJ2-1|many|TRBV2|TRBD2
TGTGCCAGCGGCCTAGCGGTATCCTACAATGAGCAGTTCTTC
CASGLAVSYNEQFF
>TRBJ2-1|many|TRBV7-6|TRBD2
TGTGCCAGCAGCCTGGGGACTAGCGGGATGCATGAGCAGTTCTTC
CASSLGTSGMHEQFF
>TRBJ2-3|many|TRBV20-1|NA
TGCAGTGCTAGCCTCCGAAGGAGACTAGGCACAGATACGCAGTATTTT
CSASLRRRLGTDTQYF
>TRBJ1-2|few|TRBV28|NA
TGTGCCAGCAGTTCGCTCACAGGGTCTTGGGGCTACACCTTC
CASSSLTGSWGYTF
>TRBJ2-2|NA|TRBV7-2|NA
TGTGCCAGCAGCTTAGCAGGGATGGCCGGGGAGCTGTTTTTT
CASSLAGMAGELFF
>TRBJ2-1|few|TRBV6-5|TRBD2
TGTGCCAGCAGTTTAGGGACTAGCGGGAGGGCCTACTACAATGAGCAGTTCTTC
CASSLGTSGRAYYNEQFF
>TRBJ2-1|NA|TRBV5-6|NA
TGTGCCAGCAGCTGGGACACCGCCTACAATGAGCAGTTCTTC
CASSWDTAYNEQFF
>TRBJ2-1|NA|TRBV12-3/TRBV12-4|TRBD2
TGTGCCAGCAGATTGAGCGGGAGTGGGAATGAGCAGTTCTTC
CASRLSGSGNEQFF
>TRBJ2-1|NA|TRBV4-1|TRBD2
TGCGCCAGCAGCCTCCTAGGGACTAGCGGGACTGGGGGGTCCCGTGAGCAGTTCTTC
CASSLLGTSGTGGSREQFF
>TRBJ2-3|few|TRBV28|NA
TGTGCCAGCAGTTTACCCCGGGCCAACACAGATACGCAGTATTTT
CASSLPRANTDTQYF
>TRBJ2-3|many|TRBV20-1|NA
TGCAGTGCCTCCGGCGGGGGCACAGATACGCAGTATTTT
CSASGGGTDTQYF
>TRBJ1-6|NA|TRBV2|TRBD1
TGTGCCAGCAGGGATCGACAGGGGGCTGGGAATTCACCCCTCCACTTT
CASRDRQGAGNSPLHF
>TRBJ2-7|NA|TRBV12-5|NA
TGTGCTAGTGGTTTGATCCCCTACGAGCAGTACTTC
CASGLIPYEQYF
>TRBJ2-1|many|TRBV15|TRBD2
TGTGCCACCAGCAGAGTAGCGGGAGGGATGGATGAGCAGTTCTTC
CATSRVAGGMDEQFF
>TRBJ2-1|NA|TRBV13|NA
TGTGCCAGCAGCTTAGGGTCTGCGGATTACAATGAGCAGTTCTTC
CASSLGSADYNEQFF